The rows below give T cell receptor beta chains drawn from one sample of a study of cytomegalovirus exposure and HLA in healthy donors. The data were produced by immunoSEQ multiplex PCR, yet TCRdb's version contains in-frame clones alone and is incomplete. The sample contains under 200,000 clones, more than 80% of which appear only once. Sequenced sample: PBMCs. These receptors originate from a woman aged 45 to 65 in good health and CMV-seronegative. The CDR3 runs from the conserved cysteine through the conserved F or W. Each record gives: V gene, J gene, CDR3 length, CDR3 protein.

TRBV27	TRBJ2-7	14	CASSPGTGYYEQYF
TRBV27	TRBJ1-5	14	CASSSTGSNQPQHF
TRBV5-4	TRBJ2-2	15	CASSDRQANTGELFF
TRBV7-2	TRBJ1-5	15	CASSLEAAPNQPQHF
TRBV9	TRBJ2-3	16	CASSVGLAGIADTQYF
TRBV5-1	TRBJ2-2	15	CASSPTAGNTGELFF
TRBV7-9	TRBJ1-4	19	CASSLGVPQFVGTNEKLFF
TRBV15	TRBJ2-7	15	CATSARGLATYEQYF
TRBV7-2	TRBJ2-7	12	CASSFLPYEQYF
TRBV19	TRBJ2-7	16	CASRGTRTGSSYEQYF
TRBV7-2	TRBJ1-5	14	CASSLRQEGQPQHF
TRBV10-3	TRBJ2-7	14	CAISESSGAREQYF
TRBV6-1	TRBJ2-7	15	CASSARDRGSYEQYF
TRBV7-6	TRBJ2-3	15	CASSPGGPGGDTQYF
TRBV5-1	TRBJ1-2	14	CASSPGGGSYGYTF
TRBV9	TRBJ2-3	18	CASSPRLAGVRGTDTQYF
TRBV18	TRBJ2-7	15	CASSPRGEGDGEQYF
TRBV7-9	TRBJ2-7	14	CASSLAGVSYEQYF
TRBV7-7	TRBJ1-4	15	CASSQGTGSNEKLFF
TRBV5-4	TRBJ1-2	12	CASSLDRGGYTF
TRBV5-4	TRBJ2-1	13	CASSANTDNEQFF
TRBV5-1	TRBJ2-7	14	CASSGSEYLYEQYF
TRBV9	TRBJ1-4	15	CASSWTADGNEKLFF
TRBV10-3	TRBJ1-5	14	CAISGQTVNQPQHF
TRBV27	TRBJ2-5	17	CASSVRTSGSRQETQYF
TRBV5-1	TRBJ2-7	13	CASSPGTLYEQYF
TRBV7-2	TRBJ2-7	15	CASSSAATSGYEQYF
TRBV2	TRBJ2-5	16	CASSPRTREIGETQYF
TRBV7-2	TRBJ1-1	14	CASSLAQMNTEAFF
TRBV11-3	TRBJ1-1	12	CASSLGATEAFF
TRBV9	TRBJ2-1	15	CASSAEGLAYNEQFF
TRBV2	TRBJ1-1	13	CASSIPGYGEAFF
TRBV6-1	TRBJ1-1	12	CASNTGKGEAFF
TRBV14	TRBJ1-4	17	CASSPVGSGSRGEKLFF
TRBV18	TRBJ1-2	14	CASYPGQTNYGYTF
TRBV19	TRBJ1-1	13	CASSITENTEAFF
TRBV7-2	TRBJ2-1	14	CASSPAGRYNEQFF
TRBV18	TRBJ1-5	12	CASSPGGTPQHF
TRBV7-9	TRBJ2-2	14	CASSFRGTAGELFF